Sequencing of this T cell receptor (beta chain) was carried out in a study of blood T cell repertoires in COVID-19. The CDR3 is made up of 11 amino acids. Germline loops: CDR1 LNHDA, CDR2 SQIVND (reference sequence). V shed 5 bases and J shed 6 bases, with 8 bases lying between them. Sequencing used immunoSEQ multiplex PCR; TCRdb keeps in-frame clones, though not all of them. The sample consists of 250,000 to 300,000 clones, around 87% of them appearing once. The TCR originated in a woman aged 55-69 years with COVID-19, enrolled during active disease. The V call is TRBV19, the J call TRBJ2-7; D may be TRBD1 (5 bases). Sequencing used peripheral blood. Here the CDR3 reads CASSSGPEQYF. The DNA for the CDR3 is TGTGCCAGTAGTTCAGGGCCCGAGCAGTACTTC.